The 6 T cell receptor beta chains in this list originate from one sample, sequenced in a study of T cell clonality in common variable immunodeficiency. TCRdb's table, derived via immunoSEQ multiplex PCR, lists solely in-frame clones and lacks some. The data show 40,000 to 60,000 clones, with none appearing a single time. The sequenced sample was peripheral blood mononuclear cells. The source is a person aged 18 to 69 in good health.

There are many counts of this clone. The read finishes 3 residues shy of the CDR3 end, and the germline J gene is used to complete it. The V call is TRBV6-2 or TRBV6-3, the J call TRBJ2-7; 12 positions agree with TRBD2. The CDR3 covers 15 residues. Trimming removed 5 bases from V and 2 bases from J; junction bases left unmatched: 4. CDR1 is MNHEY and CDR2 is SVGEGT in the germline V gene. The part of the CDR3 DNA that was read is TGTGCCAGCAGTACGCTAGCGGGGGGGACCTACGAG. As protein: CASSTLAGGTYE. The whole CDR3 sequence reads CASSTLAGGTYEQYF.

A note on this clone: The read comes to an end 3 residues before the CDR3 does, leaving the germline J gene to fill in the end. This sequence joins TRBV20-1 and TRBJ1-5, with D unclear. There are 17 residues in the CDR3. Per the germline V gene, CDR1 is DFQATT and CDR2 is SNEGSKA (reference sequence). V was cut by 0 bases and J by 0 bases, with 15 bases left in between. Here the CDR3 reads CSARDPRTEDSNQPQHF. Incomplete CDR3 DNA: TGCAGTGCTAGAGATCCGCGGACTGAAGATAGCAATCAGCCC.

In the case of this clone: The read terminates 3 residues before the CDR3 end, so the remaining end is supplied by the germline J gene. This chain links TRBV6-2 or TRBV6-3 with TRBJ1-1; 7 bases match TRBD1. This CDR3 comprises 15 residues. Germline trimming cut 6 bases from V and 2 bases from J; bases unmatched to any gene: 9. Looked up from germline, CDR1 is MNHEY and CDR2 is SVGEGT. The CDR3 DNA, read in part, is TGTGCCAGCAGCCGACGTCGGGACAGCAACACTGAA. Residues: CASSRRRDSNTE. From start to end, the CDR3 is CASSRRRDSNTEAFF.

This clone was seen repeatedly, ten times or more. Just one base apart from a much larger clone, this may be a read error. The read ends 3 residues early relative to the CDR3; the germline J gene fills the gap. This chain links TRBV5-1 with TRBJ1-4; D is possibly TRBD1 (5 bases). Germline loops: CDR1 SGHRS, CDR2 YFSETQ. This CDR3 has 15 residues. CDR3 DNA, as far as it was read: TGCGCCAGCAGCTTTTCCGTCTCTGGGGCCAACGTA. Translating it yields CASSFSVSGANV. The CDR3 reads in full as CASSFSVSGANVLFF.

This clone was recorded at least ten times. The junction departs from the called germline gene at one end, perhaps through a read error. The sequenced part of the CDR3 DNA is TGCGCCAGCAGCCAAGATTGGGCCGGGACTTCCTACGAG. Protein sequence: CASSQDWAGTSYE. The full CDR3 protein reads CASSQDWAGTSYEQYF. The chain couples TRBV4-2 to TRBJ2-7; D possibly corresponds to TRBD2 (6 bases). The read terminates 3 residues before the CDR3 end, so the remaining end is supplied by the germline J gene. CDR1 is LGHNA and CDR2 is YNFKEQ in the germline V gene. The length of the CDR3 is 16 residues.

There are many counts of this clone. The CDR3 extends 3 residues past the end of the read, so its final part is completed from the germline J gene. The rearrangement joins TRBV19 to TRBJ2-3; D is undetermined. Trimming left V 3 bases short and J 4 bases short, with 5 bases between. The germline V gene has CDR1 LNHDA and CDR2 SQIVND (reference sequence). This CDR3 region has 12 residues. The CDR3 reads CASSIEADTQYF. The sequenced part of the CDR3 DNA is TGTGCCAGTAGTATTGAGGCAGATACG.